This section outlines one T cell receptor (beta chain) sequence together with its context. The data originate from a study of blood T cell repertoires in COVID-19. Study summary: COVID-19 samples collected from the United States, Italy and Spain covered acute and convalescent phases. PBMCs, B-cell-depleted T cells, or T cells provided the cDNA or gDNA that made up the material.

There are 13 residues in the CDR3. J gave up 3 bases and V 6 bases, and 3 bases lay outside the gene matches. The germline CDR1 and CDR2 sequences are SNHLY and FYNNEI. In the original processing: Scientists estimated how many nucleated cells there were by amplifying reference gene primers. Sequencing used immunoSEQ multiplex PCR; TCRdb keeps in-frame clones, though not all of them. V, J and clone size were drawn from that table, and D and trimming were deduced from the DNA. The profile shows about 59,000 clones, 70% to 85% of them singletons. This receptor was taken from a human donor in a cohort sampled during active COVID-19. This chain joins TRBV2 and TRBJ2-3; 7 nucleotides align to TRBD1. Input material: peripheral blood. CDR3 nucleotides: TGTGCCAGCAGGCCACAGGGGACAGATACGCAGTATTTT. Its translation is CASRPQGTDTQYF.